The T cell receptor beta chain described here comes from a study of OX40 agonist ivuxolimab in advanced cancers. Study summary: Ivuxolimab was delivered to patients intravenously every 2 weeks at doses spanning 0.01 to 10 mg/kg.

A word on this clone: The antigen is unknown.

Broader study findings: Circulating CD4+ and CD8+ T cells showed clonal expansion by week 6 at 0.1 to 3.0 mg/kg. People who partly responded at 0.1-3.0 mg/kg had some of the least clonal expansion seen.

Here immunoSEQ multiplex PCR was the method, and the copy in TCRdb shows in-frame clones only, minus some. The sample lists about 130,000 clones, around 92% seen once, with under 0.85% in the top ten. This CDR3 is 15 amino acids long. Germline CDR1 LGHNA, CDR2 YNFKEQ. V gave up 2 bases and J gave up 6 bases, with 14 bases separating them. The TCR was taken from an adult with an advanced solid tumor such as melanoma, head and neck, liver or kidney cancer. The rearrangement links TRBV4-2 to TRBJ1-5; tentatively, D is TRBD1 (5 bases). This specimen was CD4+ or CD8+ T cells sorted from blood, taken in a trial of the OX40 agonist ivuxolimab. The CDR3 sequence: CASSQFSTGGQPQHF. CDR3 DNA: TGTGCCAGCAGCCAATTCTCTACCGGGGGTCAGCCCCAGCATTTT.